Sequencing of this TCR beta chain was carried out in a study of T cells in tumors after PD-1 blockade. Overall study context: During anti-PD-1 treatment, some patients continued daily vismodegib 150 mg. Mean per blood sample: some 120,000 templates (roughly 22,000-257,772), some 40,000 unique clonotypes.

V shed 3 bases, J shed 4 bases, and the junction held 3 bases outside the gene matches. The CDR3 has 14 residues. Germline V lookup: CDR1 ENHRY, CDR2 SYGVKD. Tumor or blood genomic DNA was sequenced, with inputs of about 550 ng to 6,500 ng. Some clones are missing from TCRdb's copy, which holds only in-frame ones; the method was immunoSEQ multiplex PCR. Of fewer than 50,000 clones in the sample, about 84% are singletons; the top ten hold 4% to 5%. The clonotype comes from a human donor with basal cell carcinoma. The rearrangement joins TRBV10-3 to TRBJ1-1, with 9 bases lining up with TRBD1. The sequencing used PBMCs, collected before anti-PD-1 treatment. The chain's CDR3 is CAISDWGQGTEAFF. The DNA for the CDR3 is TGTGCCATCAGTGATTGGGGACAGGGCACTGAAGCTTTCTTT.